This TCR beta chain was identified in a study of CD8 T cells in Susac syndrome. The germline V and J ends were trimmed by 0 bases and 5 bases, with 23 bases remaining between them. The CDR3 runs 18 residues. Per germline, CDR1 LGHDT and CDR2 YNNKEL (reference sequence). Healthy donors, matched for age and sex, constituted the control group. Random hexamers were used to reverse transcribe an amount of roughly 0.5 to 1 ug RNA. The TCR beta CDR3 was amplified by immunoSEQ multiplex PCR across 54 Vbeta, 13 Jbeta. TCRdb ran MiXCR on the immunoSEQ multiplex PCR reads and lists one entry per CDR3 protein. The top ten clones hold roughly 0.11% of a sample with approximately 100,000 distinct CDR3 sequences, roughly 92% of them seen once.

Material: CD8+ T cells from PBMCs. The gene calls are TRBV3-1 and TRBJ2-7, with D maybe TRBD1 (10 bases). This TCR came from a human donor in good health. The CDR3 spells CASSQDGTGDSGRNEQYF. For the CDR3, the DNA is TGTGCCAGCAGCCAAGACGGGACAGGGGACAGCGGGAGGAACGAGCAGTACTTC.